These T cell receptor beta chains were read from a single sample in a study of cytomegalovirus exposure and HLA in healthy donors. Method: immunoSEQ multiplex PCR; TCRdb's copy keeps in-frame clones and lacks some. The data show approximately 70,000 clones, about 67% seen once. Sequenced: PBMCs. The receptors come from a man in his forties in good health and CMV-seropositive. Both conserved end residues are part of each CDR3. The order of the fields is V gene, J gene, CDR3 protein.

>TRBV6-5|TRBJ1-1
CASSYSSLGGTEAFF
>TRBV2|TRBJ2-5
CASSDSAGGKETQYF
>TRBV5-6|TRBJ1-5
CASSLRVSNQPQHF
>TRBV6-5|TRBJ2-1
CASSPGIINEQFF
>TRBV5-1|TRBJ2-5
CASSLAGLAGEVETQYF
>TRBV29-1|TRBJ2-3
CSVPPGTGGSDTQYF
>TRBV18|TRBJ2-3
CASSILSTSESTDTQYF
>TRBV4-3|TRBJ2-2
CASSQDGASTGELFF
>TRBV19|TRBJ2-5
CASSSGGGARGAGWETQYF
>TRBV29-1|TRBJ2-3
CSVGGTSGIGDTQYF
>TRBV21-1|TRBJ1-2
CASSNRELNYGYTF
>TRBV6-6|TRBJ1-1
CASRRQIMNTEAFF
>TRBV9|TRBJ2-2
CASSVYTGELFF
>TRBV19|TRBJ1-6
CASHVGTDNSPLHF
>TRBV5-1|TRBJ1-1
CASSPPGQLNTEAFF
>TRBV5-6|TRBJ1-1
CASIISTRQTEAFF
>TRBV5-1|TRBJ1-1
CASSLGRGQGEAFF
>TRBV6-5|TRBJ1-1
CASSSPGRNTEAFF
>TRBV5-4|TRBJ2-6
CASSQGGGRGLAGANVLTF
>TRBV30|TRBJ2-3
CACSNGGDTQYF
>TRBV7-2|TRBJ1-5
CASSLQGHQPQHF
>TRBV4-1|TRBJ2-7
CASSSRGDATSYEQYF
>TRBV27|TRBJ2-3
CASSLMEGDTDTQYF
>TRBV5-1|TRBJ1-1
CASSISQGGPEAFF
>TRBV5-4|TRBJ1-1
CATQPGVADTEAFF
>TRBV5-1|TRBJ1-2
CASSPPWDRRINYGYTF
>TRBV4-2|TRBJ2-5
CASSQDSGATQYF
>TRBV30|TRBJ2-5
CAWSGGNRGPNQETQYF
>TRBV9|TRBJ2-3
CASSVGGRARTDTQYF
>TRBV2|TRBJ1-5
CASRGTGNQPQHF
>TRBV7-2|TRBJ1-1
CASSFGGFTEAFF
>TRBV30|TRBJ2-3
CAWSRRVGVPGTDTQYF
>TRBV4-3|TRBJ2-3
CASSQDIPSRGDTQYF
>TRBV15|TRBJ2-5
CATSRDPVSDLATQYF
>TRBV10-3|TRBJ2-1
CAISEPVAGGTSEQFF
>TRBV5-4|TRBJ2-5
CASSSPGFASEETQYF
>TRBV9|TRBJ2-7
CASSVGQGGTNEQYF
>TRBV19|TRBJ1-1
CASRDRGDTEAFF
>TRBV29-1|TRBJ1-1
CSGRQGNTEAFF
>TRBV6-1|TRBJ1-6
CASLQGGNSPLHF
>TRBV7-9|TRBJ2-6
CASSPSPGTFRSGANVLTF
>TRBV30|TRBJ1-6
CAWSYSGEQALHF
>TRBV2|TRBJ1-6
CASSGIDRVSPLHF
>TRBV5-6|TRBJ1-1
CASFKLTGAVSEAFF
>TRBV30|TRBJ2-2
CAWSVIRAGELFF
>TRBV9|TRBJ2-5
CASSVATSGGETQYF
>TRBV28|TRBJ1-5
CASSLGEDQPQHF
>TRBV4-1|TRBJ1-1
CASSPGQGNTEAFF
>TRBV6-1|TRBJ2-7
CASREQFRVITYEQYF
>TRBV7-9|TRBJ1-5
CASGLGNRNQPQHF
>TRBV14|TRBJ1-5
CASSQGGSSNQPQHF
>TRBV18|TRBJ1-2
CASSPSAGTGGNFGYGYTF
>TRBV25-1|TRBJ1-1
CASRAYRGNTEAFF
>TRBV30|TRBJ1-1
CAWSNGRGNTEAFF
>TRBV13|TRBJ2-1
CASSLVPGQGTHEQFF
>TRBV2|TRBJ2-3
CASRGTSGRLDTQYF
>TRBV5-4|TRBJ2-1
CASSQPTGRDEQFF
>TRBV12-2|TRBJ2-3
CASRLPHSGVLADTQYF
>TRBV7-2|TRBJ1-5
CASTKQGSDQPQHF